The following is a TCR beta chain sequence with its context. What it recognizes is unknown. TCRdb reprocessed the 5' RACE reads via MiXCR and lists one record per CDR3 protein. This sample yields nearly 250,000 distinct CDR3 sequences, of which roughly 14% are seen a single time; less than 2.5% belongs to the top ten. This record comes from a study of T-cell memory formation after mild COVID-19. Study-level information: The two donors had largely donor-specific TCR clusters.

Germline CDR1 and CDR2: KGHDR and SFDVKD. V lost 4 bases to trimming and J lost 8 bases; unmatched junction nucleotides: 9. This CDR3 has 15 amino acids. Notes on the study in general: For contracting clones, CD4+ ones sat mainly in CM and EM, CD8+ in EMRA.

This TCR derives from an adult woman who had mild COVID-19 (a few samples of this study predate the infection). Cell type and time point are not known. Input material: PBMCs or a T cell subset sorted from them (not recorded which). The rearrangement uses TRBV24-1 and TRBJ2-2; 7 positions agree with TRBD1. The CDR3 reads CATSDRTGSQGELFF. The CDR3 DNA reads TGTGCCACCAGTGACCGGACAGGATCCCAAGGGGAGCTGTTTTTT.